A selection of T cell receptor beta chains follows, all from one sample in a study of T-cell memory formation after mild COVID-19. TCRdb called the 5' RACE reads again in MiXCR, with one record for every CDR3 protein. The sample shows hundreds of thousands of distinct CDR3 sequences, 23% of them seen only once. The sequencing input was PBMCs or a T cell subset sorted from them (not recorded which). The source of these receptors is an adult woman who had mild COVID-19 (a few samples of this study predate the infection). Cell type and time point are not known. CDR3s include the opening cysteine and the closing phenylalanine or tryptophan. The D gene is left open where the match is weak. Some rows have no size entry. The others give once, few or many, or a class for an expanded clone.

abundance	v_gene	d_gene	j_gene	CDR3aa	CDR3nt
NA	TRBV4-1	NA	TRBJ1-1	CASSLEGFAVRAEAFF	TGCGCCAGCAGCCTAGAGGGTTTCGCGGTAAGGGCTGAAGCTTTCTTT
few	TRBV19	NA	TRBJ2-1	CASSIGPSWYEQFF	TGTGCCAGTAGTATAGGGCCTAGCTGGTATGAGCAGTTCTTC
NA	TRBV6-5	NA	TRBJ1-1	CASGSTSPGAQGTEAFF	TGTGCCAGCGGATCCACTTCGCCAGGGGCGCAGGGCACTGAAGCTTTCTTT
NA	TRBV3-1	TRBD2	TRBJ2-1	CASSQTSGSNEQFF	TGTGCCAGCAGCCAAACTAGCGGGAGTAATGAGCAGTTCTTC
few	TRBV12-3/TRBV12-4	NA	TRBJ2-7	CASSPAGQYYEQYF	TGTGCCAGCAGCCCGGCTGGACAGTACTACGAGCAGTACTTC
NA	TRBV5-5	NA	TRBJ2-2	CASSAAGSPGELFF	TGTGCCAGCAGCGCGGCGGGGTCCCCCGGGGAGCTGTTTTTT
NA	TRBV7-9	TRBD2	TRBJ2-3	CASSLPLAGGSDTQYF	TGTGCCAGCAGCTTACCCCTAGCGGGAGGTTCAGATACGCAGTATTTT
few	TRBV12-3/TRBV12-4	TRBD1	TRBJ1-2	CASSWAGGSYGYTF	TGTGCCAGCAGTTGGGCAGGGGGCTCCTATGGCTACACCTTC
NA	TRBV29-1	NA	TRBJ2-6	CSVEEAGSGANVLTF	TGCAGCGTTGAGGAGGCAGGCTCTGGGGCCAACGTCCTGACTTTC
few	TRBV4-1	NA	TRBJ2-3	CASSHPAGGTDTQYF	TGCGCCAGCAGCCATCCGGCGGGTGGCACAGATACGCAGTATTTT
NA	TRBV12-3/TRBV12-4	TRBD1	TRBJ1-2	CASSYTGTGVGYTF	TGTGCCAGCAGCTATACCGGGACAGGGGTTGGCTACACCTTC
NA	TRBV7-9	NA	TRBJ1-3	CASSRVIREYTIYF	TGTGCCAGCAGCCGCGTGATTAGGGAATACACCATATATTTT
NA	TRBV18	TRBD1	TRBJ1-1	CASSPQIGTENTEAFF	TGTGCCAGCTCACCACAGATTGGGACAGAGAACACTGAAGCTTTCTTT
NA	TRBV6-2/TRBV6-3	NA	TRBJ1-1	CAIGGGARQTEAFF	TGTGCCATCGGAGGGGGGGCCCGACAAACTGAAGCTTTCTTT
few	TRBV12-3/TRBV12-4	NA	TRBJ1-4	CASSSSGLGGEKLFF	TGTGCCAGCAGTTCCTCCGGATTGGGGGGCGAAAAACTGTTTTTT
many	TRBV5-1	TRBD1	TRBJ2-7	CASSLHKGQGNYEQYF	TGCGCCAGCAGCTTGCATAAGGGACAGGGGAACTACGAGCAGTACTTC